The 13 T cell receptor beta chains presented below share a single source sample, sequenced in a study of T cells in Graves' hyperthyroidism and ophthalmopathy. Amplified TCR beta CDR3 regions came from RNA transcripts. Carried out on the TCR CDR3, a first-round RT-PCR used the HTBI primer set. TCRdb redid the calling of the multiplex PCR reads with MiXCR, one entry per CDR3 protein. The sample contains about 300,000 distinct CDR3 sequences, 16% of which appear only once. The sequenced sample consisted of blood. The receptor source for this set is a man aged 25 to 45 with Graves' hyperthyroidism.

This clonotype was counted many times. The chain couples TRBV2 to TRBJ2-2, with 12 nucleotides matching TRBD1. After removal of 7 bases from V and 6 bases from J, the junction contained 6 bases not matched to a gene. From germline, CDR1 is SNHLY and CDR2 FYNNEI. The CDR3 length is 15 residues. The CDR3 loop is CASKGDRGRPGELFF. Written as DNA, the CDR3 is TGTGCCAGCAAGGGGGACAGGGGGCGGCCCGGGGAGCTGTTTTTT.

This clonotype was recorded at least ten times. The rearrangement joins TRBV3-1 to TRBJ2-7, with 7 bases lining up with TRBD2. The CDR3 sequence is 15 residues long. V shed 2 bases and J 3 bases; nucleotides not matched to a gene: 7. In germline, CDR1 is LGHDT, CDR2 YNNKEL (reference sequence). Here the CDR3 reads CASSQKRGINYEQYF. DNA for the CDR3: TGTGCCAGCAGCCAAAAGCGGGGTATTAACTACGAGCAGTACTTC.

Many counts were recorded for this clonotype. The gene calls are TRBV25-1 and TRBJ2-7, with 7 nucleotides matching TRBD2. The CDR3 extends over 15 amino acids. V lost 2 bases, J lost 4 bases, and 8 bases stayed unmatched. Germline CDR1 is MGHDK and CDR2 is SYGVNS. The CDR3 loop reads CASSEAALGGYEQYF. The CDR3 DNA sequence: TGTGCCAGCAGTGAAGCGGCCTTGGGGGGGTACGAGCAGTACTTC.

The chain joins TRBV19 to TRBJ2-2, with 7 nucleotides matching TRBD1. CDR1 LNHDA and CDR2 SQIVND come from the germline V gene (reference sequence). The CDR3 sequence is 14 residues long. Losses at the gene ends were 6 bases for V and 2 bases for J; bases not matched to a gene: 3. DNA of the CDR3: TGTGCCAGTAGACGACAGGGAAACACCGGGGAGCTGTTTTTT. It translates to CASRRQGNTGELFF.

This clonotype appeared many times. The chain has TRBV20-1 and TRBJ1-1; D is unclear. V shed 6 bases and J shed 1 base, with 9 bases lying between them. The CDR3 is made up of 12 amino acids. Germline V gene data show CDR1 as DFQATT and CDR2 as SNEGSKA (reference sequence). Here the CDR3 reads CSAERQNTEAFF. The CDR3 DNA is TGCAGTGCCGAGAGGCAGAACACTGAAGCTTTCTTT.

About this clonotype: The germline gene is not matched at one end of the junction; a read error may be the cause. CDR3 in amino acids: CASSVAMVNTEAFF. CDR3 nucleotides: TGTGCCAGCAGCGTAGCTATGGTGAACACTGAAGCTTTCTTT. V is TRBV5-1 and J is TRBJ1-1; D uncertain. This CDR3 spans 14 amino acids. Germline values: CDR1 SGHRS, CDR2 YFSETQ.

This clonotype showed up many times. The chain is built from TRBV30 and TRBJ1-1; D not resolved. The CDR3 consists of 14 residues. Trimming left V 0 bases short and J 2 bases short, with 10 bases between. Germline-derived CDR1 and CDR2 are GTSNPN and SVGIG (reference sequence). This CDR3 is CAWSVDLGNTEAFF. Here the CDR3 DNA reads TGTGCCTGGAGTGTGGACCTGGGAAACACTGAAGCTTTCTTT.

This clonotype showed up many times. The DNA of the CDR3 is TGTGCCCGTACTTACGGCGGGGGTTACAATGAGCAGTTCTTC. This sequence encodes CARTYGGGYNEQFF. The chain carries TRBV30 and TRBJ2-1; TRBD2 matches 7 bases. The J segment lost 4 bases and the V segment lost 8 bases, leaving 11 bases of the junction unmatched. The CDR3 is made up of 14 amino acids. Germline V lookup: CDR1 GTSNPN, CDR2 SVGIG (reference sequence).

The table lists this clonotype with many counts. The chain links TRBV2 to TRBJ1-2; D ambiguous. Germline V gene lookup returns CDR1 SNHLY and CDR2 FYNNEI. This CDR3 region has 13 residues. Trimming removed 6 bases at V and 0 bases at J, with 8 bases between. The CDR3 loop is CASSDGPNYGYTF. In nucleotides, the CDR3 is TGTGCCAGCAGCGACGGGCCTAACTATGGCTACACCTTC.

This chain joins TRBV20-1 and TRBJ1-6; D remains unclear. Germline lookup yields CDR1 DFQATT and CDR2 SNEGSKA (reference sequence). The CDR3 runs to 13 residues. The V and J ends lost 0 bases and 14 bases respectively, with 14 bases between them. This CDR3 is CSAREIGPLALHF. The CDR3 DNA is TGCAGTGCTAGAGAGATCGGTCCCTTGGCCCTCCACTTT.

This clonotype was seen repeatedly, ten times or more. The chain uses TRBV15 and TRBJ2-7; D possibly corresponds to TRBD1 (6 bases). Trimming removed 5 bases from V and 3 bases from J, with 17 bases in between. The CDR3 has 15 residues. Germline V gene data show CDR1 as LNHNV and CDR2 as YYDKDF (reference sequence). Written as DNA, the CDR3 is TGTGCCACCAGCGCAAACCCGGGACAAGACTACGAGCAGTACTTC. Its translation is CATSANPGQDYEQYF.

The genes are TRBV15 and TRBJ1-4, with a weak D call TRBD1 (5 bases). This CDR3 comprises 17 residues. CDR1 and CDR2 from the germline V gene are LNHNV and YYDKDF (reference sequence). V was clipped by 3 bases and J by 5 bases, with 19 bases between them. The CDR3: CATSSSWGGTPNEKLFF. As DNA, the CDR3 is TGTGCCACCAGCAGCAGCTGGGGGGGGACTCCAAATGAAAAACTGTTTTTT.

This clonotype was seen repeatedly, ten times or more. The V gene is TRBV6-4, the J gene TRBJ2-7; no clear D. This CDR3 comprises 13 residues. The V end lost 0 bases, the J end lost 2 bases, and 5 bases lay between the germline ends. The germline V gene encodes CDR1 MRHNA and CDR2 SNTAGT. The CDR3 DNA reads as TGTGCCAGCAGTGACTCACGGGCCTACGAGCAGTACTTC. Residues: CASSDSRAYEQYF.